This entry is about one T cell receptor beta chain. Antigen: not known. This sample was taken from a study of T cell responses to AZD1222 COVID-19 vaccine. Study overall: Both about-4-week and about-12-week second-dose recipients were combined. General study findings and limits: Increases in Spike-specific TCR breadth and depth were seen after two AZD1222 doses.

The CDR3 totals 11 residues. Germline V gene lookup returns CDR1 SNHLY and CDR2 FYNNEI. Trimming cost V 3 bases and J 8 bases, with 7 bases left between them. Clones were sequenced by immunoSEQ multiplex PCR, and TCRdb holds only the in-frame ones, with some missing. Among 150,000 or so clones listed, approximately 94% were seen once. This TCR was recovered from an adult in good health. The sample consisted of peripheral blood, taken on day 0 of AZD1222 vaccination. The V gene is TRBV2, the J gene TRBJ1-1, with D possibly matching TRBD1 (5 bases). The CDR3 here is CASSDRVEAFF. The CDR3 region has the DNA TGTGCCAGCAGTGACAGGGTCGAAGCTTTCTTT.